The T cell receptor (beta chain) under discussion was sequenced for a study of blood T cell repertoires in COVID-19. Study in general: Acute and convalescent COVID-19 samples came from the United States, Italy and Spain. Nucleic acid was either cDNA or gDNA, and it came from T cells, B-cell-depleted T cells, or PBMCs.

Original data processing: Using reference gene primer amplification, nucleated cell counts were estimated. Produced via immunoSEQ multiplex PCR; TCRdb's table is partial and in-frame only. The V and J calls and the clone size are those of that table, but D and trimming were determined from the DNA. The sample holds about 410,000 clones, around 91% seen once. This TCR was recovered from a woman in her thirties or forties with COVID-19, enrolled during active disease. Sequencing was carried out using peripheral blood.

The CDR3 DNA follows: TGTGCTAGTGGTCCCGACATGTGGACCGGGGGTGGCTACACCTTC. It encodes CASGPDMWTGGGYTF. The V and J genes are TRBV12-5 and TRBJ1-2; D is perhaps TRBD1 (5 bases). The CDR3 runs to 15 residues. V dropped 5 bases and J dropped 7 bases, with 20 bases sitting between them. Germline values: CDR1 LGHNT, CDR2 FRNRAP.